This T cell receptor (beta chain) was identified during a study of response to subunit inactivated influenza vaccine. Trimming removed 7 bases at V and 0 bases at J, with 13 bases between. This CDR3 has 14 residues. Study-level results: Authors suggested each seasonal influenza vaccination recruits few new T cells.

TCRdb independently ran MiXCR on the RT-PCR reads; one entry per CDR3 protein. The sample consists of more than 700,000 distinct CDR3 sequences, approximately 21% of them appearing once. Notes on this clonotype: Its antigen is unknown.

The TCR originated in a man aged 50-60 years who received an inactivated influenza vaccine. The rearrangement links TRBV12-3 or TRBV12-4 to TRBJ2-7; tentatively, D is TRBD1 (6 bases). This specimen consisted of PBMCs from blood, obtained roughly 5 days after vaccination. The CDR3 here is CASTWKGDSYEQYF. The CDR3, as DNA: TGTGCCAGCACCTGGAAGGGGGACTCCTACGAGCAGTACTTC.